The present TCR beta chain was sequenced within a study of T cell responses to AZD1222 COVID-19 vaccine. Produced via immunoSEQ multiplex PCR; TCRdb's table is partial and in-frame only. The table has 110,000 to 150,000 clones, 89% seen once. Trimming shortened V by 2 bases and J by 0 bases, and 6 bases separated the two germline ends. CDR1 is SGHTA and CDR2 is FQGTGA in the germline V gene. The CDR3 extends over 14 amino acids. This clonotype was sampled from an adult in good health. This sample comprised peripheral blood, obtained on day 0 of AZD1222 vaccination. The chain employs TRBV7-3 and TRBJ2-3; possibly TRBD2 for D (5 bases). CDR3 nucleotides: TGTGCCAGCAGCTTAGAGGGTAGCACAGATACGCAGTATTTT. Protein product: CASSLEGSTDTQYF.